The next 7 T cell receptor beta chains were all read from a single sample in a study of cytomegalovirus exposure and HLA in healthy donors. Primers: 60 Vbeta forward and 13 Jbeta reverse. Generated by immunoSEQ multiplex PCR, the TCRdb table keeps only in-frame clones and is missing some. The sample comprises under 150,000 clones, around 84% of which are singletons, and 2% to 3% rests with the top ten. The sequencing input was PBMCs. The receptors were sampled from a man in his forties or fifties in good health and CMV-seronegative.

DNA of the CDR3: TGCGCCAGCCGTCGCGGACTAGCGGTTTACAATGAGCAGTTCTTC. Encoded protein: CASRRGLAVYNEQFF. The chain recombines TRBV5-1 with TRBJ2-1; 10 bases agree with TRBD2. V lost 7 bases, J lost 4 bases, and 8 bases stayed unmatched. CDR1 and CDR2 from the germline V gene are SGHRS and YFSETQ. This CDR3 contains 15 residues.

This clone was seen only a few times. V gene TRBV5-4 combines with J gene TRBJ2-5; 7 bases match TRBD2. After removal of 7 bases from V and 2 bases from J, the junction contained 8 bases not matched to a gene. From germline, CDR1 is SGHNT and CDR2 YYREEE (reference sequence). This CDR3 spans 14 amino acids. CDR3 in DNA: TGTGCCAGCGAGAGGCGGGGGTCGCAAGAGACCCAGTACTTC. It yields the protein CASERRGSQETQYF. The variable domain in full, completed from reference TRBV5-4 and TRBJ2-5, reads ETGVTQSPTHLIKTRGQQVTLRCSSQSGHNTVSWYQQALGQGPQFIFQYYREEENGRGNFPPRFSGLQFPNYSSELNVNALELDDSALYLCASERRGSQETQYFGPGTRLLVL.

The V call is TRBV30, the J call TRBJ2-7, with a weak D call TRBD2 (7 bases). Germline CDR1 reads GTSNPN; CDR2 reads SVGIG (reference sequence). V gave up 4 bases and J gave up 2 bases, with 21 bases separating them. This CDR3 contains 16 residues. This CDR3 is CAWTNERGGRPYEQYF. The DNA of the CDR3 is TGTGCCTGGACGAACGAAAGGGGGGGCCGCCCCTACGAGCAGTACTTC.

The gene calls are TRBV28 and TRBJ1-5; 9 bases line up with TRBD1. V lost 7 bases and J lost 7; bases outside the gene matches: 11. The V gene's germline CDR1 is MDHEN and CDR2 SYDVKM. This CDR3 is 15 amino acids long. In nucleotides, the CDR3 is TGTGCCAGCAATTCGGGACAGGGATATGGACAGCCCCAGCATTTT. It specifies CASNSGQGYGQPQHF.

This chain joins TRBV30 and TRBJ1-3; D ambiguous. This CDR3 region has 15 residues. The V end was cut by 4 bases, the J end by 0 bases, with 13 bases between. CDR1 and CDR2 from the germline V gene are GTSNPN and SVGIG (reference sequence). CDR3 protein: CAWNVRGNSGNTIYF. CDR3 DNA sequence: TGTGCCTGGAACGTTCGAGGGAACTCTGGAAACACCATATATTTT.

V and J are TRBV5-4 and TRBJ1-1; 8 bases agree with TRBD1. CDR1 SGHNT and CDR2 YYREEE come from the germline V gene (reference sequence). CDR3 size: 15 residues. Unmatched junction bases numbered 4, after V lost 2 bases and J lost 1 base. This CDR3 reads CASSFGDRWNTEAFF. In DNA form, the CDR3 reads TGTGCCAGCAGCTTTGGGGACAGGTGGAACACTGAAGCTTTCTTT.

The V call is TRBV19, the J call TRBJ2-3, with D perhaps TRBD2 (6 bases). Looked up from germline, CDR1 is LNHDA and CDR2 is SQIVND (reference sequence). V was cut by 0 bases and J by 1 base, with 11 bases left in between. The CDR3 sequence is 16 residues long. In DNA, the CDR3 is TGTGCCAGTAGTATAGATCCACCGGGAGGCACAGATACGCAGTATTTT. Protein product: CASSIDPPGGTDTQYF.